This T cell receptor (beta chain) was identified during a study of T cell responses to AZD1222 COVID-19 vaccine. About this clone itself: What it recognizes is unknown.

The CDR3 is 17 amino acids. Germline V gene data show CDR1 as SGHRS and CDR2 as YFSETQ. The V and J ends lost 4 bases and 3 bases, in that order; junction bases with no gene match: 12. The study, taken as a whole, reports: Among vaccine-associated CD4 TCRs, coverage spanned spike, with dominance at 160-218 and 743-854.

The data were produced by immunoSEQ multiplex PCR, yet TCRdb's version contains in-frame clones alone and is incomplete. The top ten clones hold more than 1.3% of a sample with 150,000 to 200,000 clones, 90% of them seen once. The clonotype originates from an adult in good health. Sequenced material: peripheral blood, taken on day 0 of AZD1222 vaccination. This rearrangement joins TRBV5-1 to TRBJ2-2; TRBD2 aligns across 7 bases. The CDR3 protein is CASSRRLARRDTGELFF. For the CDR3, the DNA is TGCGCCAGCAGCCGTCGACTAGCCAGGAGAGACACCGGGGAGCTGTTTTTT.